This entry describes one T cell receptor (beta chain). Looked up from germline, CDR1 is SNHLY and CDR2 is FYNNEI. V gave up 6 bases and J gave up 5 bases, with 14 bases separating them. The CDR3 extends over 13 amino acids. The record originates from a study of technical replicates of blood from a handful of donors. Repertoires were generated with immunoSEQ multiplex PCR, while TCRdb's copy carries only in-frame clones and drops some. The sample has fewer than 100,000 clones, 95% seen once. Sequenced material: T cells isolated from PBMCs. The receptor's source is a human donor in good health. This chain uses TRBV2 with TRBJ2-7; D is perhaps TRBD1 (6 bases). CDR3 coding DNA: TGTGCCAGCAGACCTCAGGGGATCAACGAGCAGTACTTC. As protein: CASRPQGINEQYF.